These 30 T cell receptor beta chains were all obtained from the same sample, sequenced in a study of cytomegalovirus exposure and HLA in healthy donors. 13 Jbeta primers and 60 Vbeta primers were used for the PCR. Sequenced by immunoSEQ multiplex PCR; TCRdb stores in-frame clones only, minus some. The sample has under 150,000 clones; over 75% are singletons. Sequenced sample: PBMCs. Every receptor here comes from a boy younger than 18 in good health and CMV-seronegative.

The rearrangement joins TRBV7-8 to TRBJ2-7, with 14 nucleotides matching TRBD2. This CDR3 has 16 residues. Germline CDR1 SGHVS, CDR2 FQNEAQ. With 3 bases clipped from V and 3 bases from J, the junction kept 4 bases outside the gene matches. Written as DNA, the CDR3 is TGTGCCAGCAGCTTGGGACTAGCGGGAGTAGGCTACGAGCAGTACTTC. It encodes CASSLGLAGVGYEQYF.

This chain links TRBV11-3 with TRBJ1-1; TRBD1 agrees at 9 bases. V dropped 5 bases and J dropped 0; count of bases not matched to a gene: 10. This CDR3 has 17 amino acids. Germline V gene lookup returns CDR1 SGHNT and CDR2 YENEEA. The CDR3 nucleotides read TGTGCCAGCAGCCCAGGGACAGGGAGTTCCATGAACACTGAAGCTTTCTTT. Translating gives CASSPGTGSSMNTEAFF.

This clone was observed a single time. The chain joins TRBV6-6 to TRBJ2-3; the match to TRBD2 covers 8 bases. The CDR3 is made up of 16 amino acids. The V gene's germline CDR1 is MNHNY and CDR2 SVGAGI (reference sequence). V dropped 10 bases and J dropped 0; count of bases not matched to a gene: 12. The CDR3 region is CATHHTAGVSTDTQYF. CDR3 sequence (DNA): TGTGCCACTCATCATACAGCGGGGGTAAGCACAGATACGCAGTATTTT.

The DNA of the CDR3 is TGTGCCAGTAGTGCCCTAGCGGGAGGGCCTTGGGAGACCCAGTACTTC. This codes for CASSALAGGPWETQYF. The chain recombines TRBV19 with TRBJ2-5; 12 bases agree with TRBD2. This CDR3 is 16 amino acids long. The germline V gene encodes CDR1 LNHDA and CDR2 SQIVND (reference sequence). The trim removed 5 bases at V and 5 bases at J, leaving 9 bases unmatched.

In DNA, the CDR3 is TGTGCCAGCAGCAACGCGAGACTAGCGGGGTCGGAGACCCAGTACTTC. It translates to CASSNARLAGSETQYF. J is TRBJ2-5 and V is TRBV7-6; 11 bases match TRBD2. The length of the CDR3 is 16 residues. After removal of 5 bases from V and 5 bases from J, the junction contained 10 bases not matched to a gene. Germline CDR1 SGHVS, CDR2 FNYEAQ.

The chain is built from TRBV12-5 and TRBJ2-1, with TRBD1 as a possible D gene (6 bases). Trimming took off 4 bases at V and 8 bases at J, with 12 bases between the two ends. Looked up from germline, CDR1 is LGHNT and CDR2 is FRNRAP. CDR3 length: 13 amino acids. The CDR3 loop reads CASGSLGGDEQFF. The CDR3 coding sequence is TGTGCTAGTGGTTCCCTAGGGGGAGATGAGCAGTTCTTC.

This rearrangement joins TRBV9 to TRBJ2-7; TRBD1 matches 9 bases. This CDR3 region has 16 residues. After removal of 3 bases from V and 3 bases from J, the junction contained 10 bases not matched to a gene. Germline lookup yields CDR1 SGDLS and CDR2 YYNGEE. The CDR3, as DNA: TGTGCCAGCAGCGCTGGGACAGGGTTTGGTTTCTACGAGCAGTACTTC. It codes for CASSAGTGFGFYEQYF.

The genes are TRBV6-6 and TRBJ1-1, with 7 bases fitting TRBD1. The germline CDR1 and CDR2 sequences are MNHNY and SVGAGI (reference sequence). The CDR3 runs to 14 residues. The trim removed 10 bases at V and 7 bases at J, leaving 15 bases unmatched. This chain's CDR3 is CATSPQTGANEAFF. In DNA, the CDR3 is TGTGCCACCTCTCCCCAAACAGGGGCCAATGAAGCTTTCTTT.

This rearrangement joins TRBV4-1 to TRBJ2-3; 10 bases agree with TRBD2. Losses at the gene ends were 1 base for V and 0 bases for J; bases not matched to a gene: 7. This CDR3 has 18 residues. The germline V gene has CDR1 MGHRA and CDR2 YSYEKL. The chain's CDR3 is CASSQGALAGLSTDTQYF. CDR3 DNA sequence: TGCGCCAGCAGCCAAGGGGCACTAGCGGGGCTCAGCACAGATACGCAGTATTTT.

V is TRBV27 and J is TRBJ2-1, with D possibly TRBD2 on 5 matching bases. Trimming removed 4 bases at V and 7 bases at J, with 14 bases between. From germline, CDR1 is MNHEY and CDR2 SMNVEV (reference sequence). This CDR3 is 14 amino acids long. CDR3 bases: TGTGCCAGCAGTTATCTCCAAACTAGAAATGAGCAGTTCTTC. It codes for CASSYLQTRNEQFF.

The chain links TRBV2 to TRBJ2-3, with TRBD1 as a possible D gene (6 bases). Per germline, CDR1 SNHLY and CDR2 FYNNEI. Trimming stripped 5 bases from V and 3 bases from J, with 12 bases between. This CDR3 has 14 amino acids. CDR3 in DNA: TGTGCCAGCAGTCGGGACACGCATACAGATACGCAGTATTTT. Its translation is CASSRDTHTDTQYF.

CDR3 region: CAIQGIGETQYF. The CDR3, as DNA: TGTGCCATCCAGGGGATAGGGGAGACCCAGTACTTC. The chain carries TRBV10-3 and TRBJ2-5; possibly TRBD1 for D (6 bases). The germline CDR1 and CDR2 sequences are ENHRY and SYGVKD. Trimming cost V 8 bases and J 5 bases, with 12 bases left between them. CDR3 length: 12 amino acids.

The chain recombines TRBV11-3 with TRBJ1-1; no clear D gene. CDR1 is SGHNT and CDR2 is YENEEA in the germline V gene. The V and J ends lost 4 bases and 1 base respectively, with 10 bases between them. The CDR3 length is 14 residues. The CDR3: CASSSGLGNTEAFF. DNA of the CDR3: TGTGCCAGCAGCTCCGGACTGGGGAACACTGAAGCTTTCTTT.

This chain uses TRBV4-2 with TRBJ2-3; TRBD2 aligns across 11 bases. Germline V gene sequence: CDR1 LGHNA, CDR2 YNFKEQ. J was trimmed by 0 bases and V by 1 base; bases with no gene match: 3. This CDR3 spans 17 amino acids. The CDR3 nucleotides are TGTGCCAGCAGCCAAGCCCTAGCGGGGGGTAGCACAGATACGCAGTATTTT. It yields the protein CASSQALAGGSTDTQYF.

The chain combines TRBV13 with TRBJ1-1; maybe TRBD1 (5 bases). The ends were cut back, 6 bases at V and 5 bases at J, with 19 bases in the middle. Germline V gene lookup returns CDR1 PRHDT and CDR2 FYEKMQ (reference sequence). This CDR3 has 15 residues. This CDR3 is CASSVPRGGKTEAFF. The CDR3 nucleotides read TGTGCCAGCAGTGTCCCTCGGGGGGGGAAGACTGAAGCTTTCTTT.

The chain employs TRBV5-1 and TRBJ2-1, with D possibly matching TRBD2 (5 bases). Deletions cut 2 bases from V and 3 bases from J, with 21 bases between. The CDR3 loop spans 18 amino acids. Germline V gene data show CDR1 as SGHRS and CDR2 as YFSETQ. The CDR3 DNA sequence: TGCGCCAGCAGCTTCCAAGCCCACCGGGATAGGAGCTACAATGAGCAGTTCTTC. Its protein is CASSFQAHRDRSYNEQFF.

This chain joins TRBV12-5 and TRBJ2-5; TRBD1 matches 7 bases. CDR1 is LGHNT and CDR2 is FRNRAP in the germline V gene. The CDR3 totals 23 residues. V lost 1 base and J lost 0; bases outside the gene matches: 26. The CDR3: CASGLDSATHSLPGQQHQETQYF. CDR3 bases: TGTGCTAGTGGTTTGGATAGCGCCACCCATTCCCTGCCGGGACAGCAACACCAAGAGACCCAGTACTTC.

The rearrangement uses TRBV4-3 and TRBJ1-1; D is perhaps TRBD1 (6 bases). Germline V gene lookup returns CDR1 LGHNA and CDR2 YSLEER. Trimming pared 0 bases from V and 5 bases from J, leaving 10 bases between. The CDR3 is made up of 14 amino acids. This chain's CDR3 is CASSQDEGETEAFF. As DNA, the CDR3 is TGCGCCAGCAGCCAAGACGAGGGGGAGACTGAAGCTTTCTTT.

Only a few counts were recorded for this clone. This chain joins TRBV6-5 and TRBJ2-1; D unclear. V was clipped by 4 bases and J by 0 bases, with 13 bases between them. The CDR3 loop spans 16 amino acids. Germline V gene data show CDR1 as MNHEY and CDR2 as SVGAGI. For the CDR3, the DNA is TGTGCCAGCAGTTCCGCGCGGCGTAGCTCCTACAATGAGCAGTTCTTC. Its translation is CASSSARRSSYNEQFF.

This clone is a singleton in its sample. V and J are TRBV7-9 and TRBJ1-5, with D tentatively TRBD1 (6 bases). There are 15 residues in the CDR3. With 3 bases removed from V and 5 bases from J, the gap between germline ends came to 14 bases. CDR1 and CDR2 from the germline V gene are SEHNR and FQNEAQ (reference sequence). As DNA, the CDR3 is TGTGCCAGCAGCTTTACGGGGGGCCCCCATCAGCCCCAGCATTTT. Amino acid sequence: CASSFTGGPHQPQHF.

This clone was seen just once. This sequence joins TRBV4-3 and TRBJ2-3; TRBD2 matches 7 bases. Germline V gene sequence: CDR1 LGHNA, CDR2 YSLEER. Losses at the gene ends were 0 bases for V and 0 bases for J; bases not matched to a gene: 3. This CDR3 has 16 amino acids. The CDR3 sequence is CASSQEWGGSTDTQYF. Here the CDR3 DNA reads TGCGCCAGCAGCCAAGAATGGGGGGGTAGCACAGATACGCAGTATTTT.

This sequence joins TRBV6-1 and TRBJ2-3; 7 bases match TRBD1. V lost 8 bases and J lost 4; bases outside the gene matches: 12. Germline values: CDR1 MNHNS, CDR2 SASEGT. The CDR3 consists of 15 residues. The CDR3 protein is CASGLTGQIADTQYF. The CDR3 DNA reads TGTGCCAGCGGGTTAACGGGACAGATAGCAGATACGCAGTATTTT.

This rearrangement joins TRBV27 to TRBJ2-1; no definite D call. Trimming pared 2 bases from V and 0 bases from J, leaving 5 bases between. Germline loops: CDR1 MNHEY, CDR2 SMNVEV (reference sequence). The length of the CDR3 is 14 residues. The DNA for the CDR3 is TGTGCCAGCAGTTTAGGCGGCTCCTACAATGAGCAGTTCTTC. This translates into CASSLGGSYNEQFF.

CDR3 residues: CASRPGTARHGYTF. DNA for the CDR3: TGTGCCAGCAGACCAGGGACAGCGCGGCATGGCTACACCTTC. The chain joins TRBV28 to TRBJ1-2, with TRBD1 identical over 7 bases. Unmatched junction bases numbered 10, after V lost 6 bases and J lost 6 bases. There are 14 residues in the CDR3. Germline V gene sequence: CDR1 MDHEN, CDR2 SYDVKM.

The chain combines TRBV2 with TRBJ2-7, with D possibly being TRBD2 (6 bases). V lost 7 bases and J lost 2, with 9 bases in between. The CDR3 runs 12 residues. The germline V gene encodes CDR1 SNHLY and CDR2 FYNNEI. CDR3 nucleotides: TGTGCCAGCAAGGAGGGAGCCTACGAGCAGTACTTC. Translated: CASKEGAYEQYF. The variable domain in full, completed from reference TRBV2 and TRBJ2-7, reads EPEVTQTPSHQVTQMGQEVILRCVPISNHLYFYWYRQILGQKVEFLVSFYNNEISEKSEIFDDQFSVERPDGSNFTLKIRSTKLEDSAMYFCASKEGAYEQYFGPGTRLTVT.

Concerning this clone itself: One end of the junction fails to match germline, which may point to a read error. This rearrangement joins TRBV7-9 to TRBJ2-2; D not certain. Germline V lookup: CDR1 SEHNR, CDR2 FQNEAQ (reference sequence). The CDR3 has 16 residues. The CDR3 is CSSSRLTGPNTGELFF. The CDR3, as DNA: TGTTCCAGCAGCCGCCTGACTGGCCCTAACACCGGGGAGCTGTTTTTT.

V and J are TRBV6-5 and TRBJ1-2; no reliable D call. Trimming took 7 bases from V and 1 from J, leaving 16 bases between them. The length of the CDR3 is 15 residues. Germline lookup yields CDR1 MNHEY and CDR2 SVGAGI. For the CDR3, the DNA is TGTGCCAGCAATCCTCACCCAACTCTTAACTATGGCTACACCTTC. Residues: CASNPHPTLNYGYTF.

The V call is TRBV18, the J call TRBJ1-5, with 8 bases matching TRBD1. Germline CDR1 and CDR2: KGHSH and LQKENI. The CDR3 covers 16 residues. J gave up 6 bases and V 0 bases, and 7 bases lay outside the gene matches. CDR3: CASSPPGQGAGQPQHF. The CDR3 nucleotides read TGTGCCAGCTCACCACCGGGGCAGGGGGCTGGTCAGCCCCAGCATTTT.

CDR3 in amino acids: CASSEDGGRDEQYF. The CDR3 DNA reads TGTGCCAGCAGTGAGGACGGGGGGCGGGACGAGCAGTACTTC. The chain couples TRBV6-6 to TRBJ2-7, with D tentatively TRBD2 (7 bases). Germline CDR1 and CDR2: MNHNY and SVGAGI (reference sequence). With 5 bases removed from V and 5 bases from J, the gap between germline ends came to 16 bases. This CDR3 is built from 14 residues.

The chain joins TRBV10-3 to TRBJ1-5, with 10 bases that match TRBD1. This CDR3 region has 14 residues. J gave up 7 bases and V 6 bases, and 6 bases lay outside the gene matches. Germline values: CDR1 ENHRY, CDR2 SYGVKD. The CDR3 protein is CAIRGTGVGQPQHF. The CDR3, as DNA: TGTGCCATCAGGGGGACAGGGGTGGGGCAGCCCCAGCATTTT.